One T cell receptor (beta chain) is described in this entry. The target of this receptor is not known. Base qualities are not at hand, and no much larger clone is one base apart. These data originate in a study of shared clonotypes between healthy human individuals (TCRdb year 2020). Some background on the complete study: A few men and a couple of women, aged 18 to 49 years, made up the cohort. Per donor, three plates each were used for CD4 naive and CD4 memory, two for CD8 naive, and one for CD8 memory. To estimate repertoire size and how much clonotypes are shared between individuals, the study performed deep sequencing of blood TCR repertoires from 4 to 6 healthy adults. Libraries were prepared and TCR repertoires were sequenced by different laboratories using diverse techniques, in order to increase sequencing depth and limit assay-specific biases. Each donor's leukapheresis produced roughly between roughly 0.85 and 10 billion PBMCs. General study outcomes and caveats: Across four donors, approximately 4.9% of naive CD4, around 3.3% of naive CD8, 2.3% of memory CD4, and roughly 0.41% of memory CD8 clonotypes were shared. Pairwise subsampling indicated that sequencing depth was expected to affect the degree of clonotype sharing among donors. Incomplete sequencing was indicated by rarefaction of sorted-subset datasets, despite the large sequencing depth. Sampling was restricted to blood, and TCR repertoires in tissue are likely to differ from TCR repertoires in blood. Because the study included a small number of donors, the genetic and exposure-history diversity represented was limited. Larger estimated clonotype richness was generally found for naive subsets than for memory subsets. Clonotypes shared by all four sorted-subset donors showed higher generation probabilities than non-shared clonotypes.

TCR CDR3 regions were amplified from genomic DNA by multiplex PCR using the deep immunoSEQ assay. For each cell subset, the extracted genomic DNA was distributed evenly across all wells of several immunoSEQ 96-well plates, and each plate served as one replicate. For sorted subsets, each replicate PCR was loaded with around 200 ng genomic DNA, equivalent to 25,000 to 35,000 T cell genomes. Purified libraries were measured with a Qubit 3.0 fluorometer, size-checked on a Bioanalyzer 2100, and measured again with the KAPA Library Quantification kit. Each immunoSEQ 96-well plate was sequenced on its own single-read 150-cycle Illumina NextSeq 550 flow cell. The paper's data handling went like this. Because only junctional sequences without quality scores were contained in the immunoSEQ output, filtering matching that applied to full-length reads could not be performed. Sequences were annotated with PyIR, a Python wrapper for IgBLAST v1.9, using IMGT germline references to assign V/J genes and CDR3. Any read was removed if the V/J assignment was weak (E-value above 1e-6), the CDR3 was missing, or the read contained stop codons, out-of-frame junctions, or ambiguous translated residues. V3J clonotypes were defined as sequences sharing the same inferred V gene, J gene, and CDR3 amino acid sequence. The percentage overlap between two repertoires was calculated by dividing the number of shared unique clonotypes by the size of the smaller repertoire. RTK rarefaction, the Chao1 estimator, and Recon v2.1 estimates of unobserved clonotypes were used to assess repertoire richness. Generation probabilities for all TCRbeta clonotypes obtained by the gDNA method from several donors were computed using OLGA. TCRdb took over this immuneACCESS table, retaining in-frame rearrangements with V and J assigned. Such tables are incomplete; in checked studies, under half of the missing clones stem from an unresolved V gene, and the remainder is unexplained. D and trimming were read from the DNA, whereas the V and J calls and clone size are those reported in that table. In this sample the table shows under 1 million clones, about 96% of which occur a single time. Clones ranked in the top ten supply over 0.2% of the sample.

CD8 naive samples consisted of CD45RO-negative cells that were positively selected for CCR7, yielding a CD45RA+CCR7+ population without TemRA cells. The donors were healthy, HIV-negative adults with no recently reported acute infections or vaccinations. All donors were Caucasian adults living in Nashville, Tennessee, USA. After blood collection by leukapheresis, PBMCs were isolated using Ficoll-Histopaque density gradient centrifugation and then cryopreserved in the vapor phase of liquid nitrogen. Analytical flow cytometry was used to check the purity and quantity of every magnetically sorted T cell population. Genomic DNA was isolated from every sorted fraction and measured by UV absorbance on a Nanodrop 2000c. This clonotype was obtained from a man aged 25-45 years in good health. The sample comprised naive CD8+ T cells sorted from blood. The sample's cell subset or site label, decoded: CD45RA+CCR7+.

In nucleotides, the sequence is TGTGCCAGCAGTGACTCGAAAGGCTACGAGCAGTACTTC. Translated, it reads CASSDSKGYEQYF. The chain is assembled from TRBV6-4 and TRBJ2-7; the D segment cannot be called with confidence. CDR1 MRHNA and CDR2 SNTAGT were looked up in the germline V gene. Counted from cysteine to phenylalanine, this CDR3 has 13 amino acids. Kept here is only the CDR3 DNA, which spans 39 bases and is read in frame from base 1. V and J are truncated by 0 bases and 3 bases respectively, leaving an intervening sequence of 6 bases.